The clone carrying this TCR beta chain was counted a few times. The data derive from a study of glioma-infiltrating T cells. V was trimmed by 0 bases and J by 7 bases, leaving 10 bases between them. The V gene's germline CDR1 is MNHNY and CDR2 SVGAGI (reference sequence). The CDR3 spans 13 residues. The iRepertoire nested amplicon-rescue multiplex PCR amplified TCR alpha and beta CDR3s from RNA. TCRdb re-called the multiplex PCR reads through MiXCR, storing one row per CDR3 protein. Among some 150,000 distinct CDR3 sequences, 30% to 40% were seen once, and the ten largest hold 20% to 25%. The source is a human donor with low-grade glioma or glioblastoma, undergoing nonglioma brain surgery, or in good health (not recorded which). This chain connects TRBV6-6 to TRBJ2-7, with a tentative D call TRBD1 (5 bases). Sequenced input: glioma tissue, nonneoplastic brain tissue, or PBMCs (not recorded which). The CDR3 nucleotides are TGTGCCAGCAGTTACTCTCAGGGCAGAGAGCAGTACTTC. Its translation is CASSYSQGREQYF.